This paragraph reports one TCR beta chain. Its target antigen remains unknown. Base qualities are not recorded, but no much larger clone differs from it by a single base. Library creation used the immunoSEQ multiplex PCR assay. TCRdb limited this immuneACCESS table to in-frame rearrangements with V and J called. A share of clones is missing; checked studies link under half to unresolved V genes, and the rest is unexplained. A total of fewer than 90,000 clones appear in this sample, nearly 95% of them only once. The ten largest clones capture under 2% of the sample. The data originate from a study of T cell changes during pregnancy in multiple sclerosis (dated by TCRdb to the late 2010s). About the study as a whole: The study looked at changes in the T cell repertoire across pregnancy in women with multiple sclerosis.

Including cysteine and phenylalanine, the CDR3 has 13 amino acids. This entry keeps only the CDR3 DNA: 39 bases, framed from base 1. The germline V gene provides CDR1 SQVTM and CDR2 ANQGSEA. V has 4 bases trimmed and J has 7 bases trimmed; junction bases matching no gene number 5. The rearranged segments are TRBV29-1 and TRBJ2-1; TRBD1 agrees with 9 junctional bases. Specimen: peripheral blood, collected after pregnancy. The clonotype was recovered from a female donor in good health, enrolled as a control in a pregnancy study. The DNA sequence is as follows: TGCAGCGTTGTGGGGGACAGGGCAAATGAGCAGTTCTTC. Its protein reads: CSVVGDRANEQFF.